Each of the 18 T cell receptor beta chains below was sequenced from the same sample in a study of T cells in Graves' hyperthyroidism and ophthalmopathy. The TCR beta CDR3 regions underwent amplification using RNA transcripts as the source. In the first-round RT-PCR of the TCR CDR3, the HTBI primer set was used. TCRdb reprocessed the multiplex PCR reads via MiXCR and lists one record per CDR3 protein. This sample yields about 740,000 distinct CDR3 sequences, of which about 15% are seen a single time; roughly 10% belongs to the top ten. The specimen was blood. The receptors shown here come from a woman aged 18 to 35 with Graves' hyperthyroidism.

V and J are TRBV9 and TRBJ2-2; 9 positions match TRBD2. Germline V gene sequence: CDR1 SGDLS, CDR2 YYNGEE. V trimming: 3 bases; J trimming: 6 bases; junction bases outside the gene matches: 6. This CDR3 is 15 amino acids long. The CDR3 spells CASSASGTSPGELFF. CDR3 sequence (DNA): TGTGCCAGCAGCGCTAGCGGGACTAGTCCCGGGGAGCTGTTTTTT.

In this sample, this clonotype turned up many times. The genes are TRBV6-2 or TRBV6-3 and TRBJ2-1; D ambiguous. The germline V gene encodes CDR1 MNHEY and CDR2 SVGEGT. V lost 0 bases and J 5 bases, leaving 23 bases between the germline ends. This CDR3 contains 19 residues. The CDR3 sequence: CASSYSKGRRTLLNNEQFF. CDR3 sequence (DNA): TGTGCCAGCAGTTACTCGAAAGGACGGCGAACCTTACTGAACAATGAGCAGTTCTTC.

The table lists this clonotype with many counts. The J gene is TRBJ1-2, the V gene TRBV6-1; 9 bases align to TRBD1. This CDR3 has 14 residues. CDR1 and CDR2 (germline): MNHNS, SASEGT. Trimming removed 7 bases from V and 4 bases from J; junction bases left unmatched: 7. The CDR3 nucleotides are TGTGCCAGCACCCCGGGACAGGGATCCTATGGCTACACCTTC. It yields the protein CASTPGQGSYGYTF.

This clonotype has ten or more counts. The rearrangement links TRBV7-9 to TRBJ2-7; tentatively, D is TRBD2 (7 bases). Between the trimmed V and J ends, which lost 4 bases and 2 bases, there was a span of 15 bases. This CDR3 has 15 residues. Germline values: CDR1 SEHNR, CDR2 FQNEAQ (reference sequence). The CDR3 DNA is TGTGCCAGCAGCTCCCGTGTGGGGGGGCCCTACGAGCAGTACTTC. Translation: CASSSRVGGPYEQYF.

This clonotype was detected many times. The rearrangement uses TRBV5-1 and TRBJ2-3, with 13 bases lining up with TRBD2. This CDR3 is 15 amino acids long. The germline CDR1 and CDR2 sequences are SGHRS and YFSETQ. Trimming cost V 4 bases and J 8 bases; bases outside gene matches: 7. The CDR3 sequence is CASSPGLAGMATQYF. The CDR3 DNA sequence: TGCGCCAGCAGCCCGGGACTAGCGGGAATGGCTACGCAGTATTTT. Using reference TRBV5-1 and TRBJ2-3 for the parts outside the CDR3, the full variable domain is KAGVTQTPRYLIKTRGQQVTLSCSPISGHRSVSWYQQTPGQGLQFLFEYFSETQRNKGNFPGRFSGRQFSNSRSEMNVSTLELGDSALYLCASSPGLAGMATQYFGPGTRLTVL.

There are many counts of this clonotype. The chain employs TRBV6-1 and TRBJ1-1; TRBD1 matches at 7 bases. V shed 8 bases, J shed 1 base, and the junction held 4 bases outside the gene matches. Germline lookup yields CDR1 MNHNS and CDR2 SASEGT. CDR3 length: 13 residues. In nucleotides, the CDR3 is TGTGCCAGCCCGGACAGGACGAACACTGAAGCTTTCTTT. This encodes CASPDRTNTEAFF.

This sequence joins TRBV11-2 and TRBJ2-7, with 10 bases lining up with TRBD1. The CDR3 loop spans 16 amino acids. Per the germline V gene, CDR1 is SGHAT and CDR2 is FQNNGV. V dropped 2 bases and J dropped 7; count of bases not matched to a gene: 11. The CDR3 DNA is TGTGCCAGCAGCTTATTAGGGACAGGGGTAATGGGGGAGCAGTACTTC. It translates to CASSLLGTGVMGEQYF.

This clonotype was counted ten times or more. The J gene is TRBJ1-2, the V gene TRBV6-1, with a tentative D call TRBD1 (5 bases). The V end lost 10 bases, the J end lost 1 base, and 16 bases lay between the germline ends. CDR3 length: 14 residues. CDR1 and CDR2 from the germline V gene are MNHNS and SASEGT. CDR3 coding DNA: TGTGCCACACCACGGGACCGGTTTAACTATGGCTACACCTTC. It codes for CATPRDRFNYGYTF.

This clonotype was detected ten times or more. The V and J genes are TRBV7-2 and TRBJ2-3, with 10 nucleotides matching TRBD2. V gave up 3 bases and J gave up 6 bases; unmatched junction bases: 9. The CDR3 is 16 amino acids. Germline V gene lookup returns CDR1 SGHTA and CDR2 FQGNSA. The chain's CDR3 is CASSLTLAGGPDTQYF. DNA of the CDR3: TGTGCCAGCAGCTTGACTTTAGCGGGGGGCCCCGATACGCAGTATTTT.

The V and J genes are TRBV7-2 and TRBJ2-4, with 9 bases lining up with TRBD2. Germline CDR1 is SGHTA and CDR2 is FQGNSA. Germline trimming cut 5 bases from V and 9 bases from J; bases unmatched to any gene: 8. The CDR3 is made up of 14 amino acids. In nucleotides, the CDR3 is TGTGCCAGCAGCCCCAAAGCGGGAGGAACCATTCAGTACTTC. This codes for CASSPKAGGTIQYF.

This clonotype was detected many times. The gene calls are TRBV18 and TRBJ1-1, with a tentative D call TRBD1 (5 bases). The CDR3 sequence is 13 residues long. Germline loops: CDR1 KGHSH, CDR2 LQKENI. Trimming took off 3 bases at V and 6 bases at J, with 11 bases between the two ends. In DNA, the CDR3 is TGTGCCAGCTCACCGACAGTTGGGGCTGAAGCTTTCTTT. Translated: CASSPTVGAEAFF.

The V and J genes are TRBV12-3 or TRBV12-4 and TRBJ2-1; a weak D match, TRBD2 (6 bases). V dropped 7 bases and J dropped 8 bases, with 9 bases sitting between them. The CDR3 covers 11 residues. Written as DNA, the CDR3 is TGTGCCAGCAAACTAGCTGATGAGCAGTTCTTC. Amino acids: CASKLADEQFF.

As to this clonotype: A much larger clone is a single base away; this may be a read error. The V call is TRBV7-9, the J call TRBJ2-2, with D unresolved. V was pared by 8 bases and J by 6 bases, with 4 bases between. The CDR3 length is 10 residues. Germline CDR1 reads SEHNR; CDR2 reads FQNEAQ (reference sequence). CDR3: CASGPGELFF. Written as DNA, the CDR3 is TGTGCCAGCGGGCCCGGGGAGCTGTTTTTT.

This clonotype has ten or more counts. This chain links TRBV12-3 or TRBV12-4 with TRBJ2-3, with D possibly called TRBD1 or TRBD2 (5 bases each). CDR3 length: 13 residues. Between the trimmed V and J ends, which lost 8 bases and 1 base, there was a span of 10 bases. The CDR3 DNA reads TGTGCCAGCCGAAGGGACCGCACAGATACGCAGTATTTT. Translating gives CASRRDRTDTQYF.

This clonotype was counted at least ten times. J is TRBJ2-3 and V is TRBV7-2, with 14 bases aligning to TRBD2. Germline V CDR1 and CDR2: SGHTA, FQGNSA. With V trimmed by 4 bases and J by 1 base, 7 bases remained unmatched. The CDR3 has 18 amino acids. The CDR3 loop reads CASSWGLAGARGTDTQYF. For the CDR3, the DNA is TGTGCCAGCAGCTGGGGACTAGCGGGAGCTCGGGGCACAGATACGCAGTATTTT.

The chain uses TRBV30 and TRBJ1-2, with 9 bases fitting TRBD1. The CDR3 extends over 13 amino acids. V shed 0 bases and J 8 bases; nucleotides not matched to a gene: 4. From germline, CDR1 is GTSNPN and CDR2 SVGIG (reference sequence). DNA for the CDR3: TGTGCCTGGAGTGTGGACAGGGGCTACGGCTACACCTTC. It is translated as CAWSVDRGYGYTF.

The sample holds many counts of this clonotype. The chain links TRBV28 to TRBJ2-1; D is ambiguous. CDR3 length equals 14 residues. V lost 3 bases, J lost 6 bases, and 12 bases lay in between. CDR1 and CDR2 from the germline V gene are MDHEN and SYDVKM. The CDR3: CASSLVPRSNEQFF. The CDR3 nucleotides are TGTGCCAGCAGTTTGGTTCCGCGAAGCAATGAGCAGTTCTTC.

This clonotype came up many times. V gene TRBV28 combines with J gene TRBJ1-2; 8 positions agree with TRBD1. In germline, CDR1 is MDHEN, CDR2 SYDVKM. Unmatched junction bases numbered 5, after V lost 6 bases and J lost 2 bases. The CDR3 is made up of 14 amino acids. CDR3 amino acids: CASSWGQVNYGYTF. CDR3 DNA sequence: TGTGCCAGCAGCTGGGGACAGGTGAACTATGGCTACACCTTC.